This T cell receptor beta chain is drawn from a study of OX40 agonist ivuxolimab in advanced cancers. Turning to the study itself: Eligibility admitted prior anti-PD-1, anti-PD-L1 or anti-CTLA-4 therapy; 30% to 40% had some.

Profiling relied on immunoSEQ multiplex PCR, and the TCRdb table lists in-frame clones only, not all of them. The repertoire consists of over 80,000 clones, with 92% occurring once and the leading ten covering roughly 1.1%. This clonotype was obtained from an adult with an advanced solid tumor such as melanoma, head and neck, liver or kidney cancer. The input for sequencing was CD4+ or CD8+ T cells sorted from blood, taken in a trial of the OX40 agonist ivuxolimab.

Written as DNA, the CDR3 is TGTGCCAGTAGTAAAACTTTTACAGGTGATGGGGCCAACGTCCTGACTTTC. Residues: CASSKTFTGDGANVLTF. This chain uses TRBV19 with TRBJ2-6, with D maybe TRBD1 (5 bases). The CDR3 loop spans 17 amino acids. CDR1 is LNHDA and CDR2 is SQIVND in the germline V gene (reference sequence). V was shortened by 4 bases and J by 3 bases, with 16 bases between the two germline ends.